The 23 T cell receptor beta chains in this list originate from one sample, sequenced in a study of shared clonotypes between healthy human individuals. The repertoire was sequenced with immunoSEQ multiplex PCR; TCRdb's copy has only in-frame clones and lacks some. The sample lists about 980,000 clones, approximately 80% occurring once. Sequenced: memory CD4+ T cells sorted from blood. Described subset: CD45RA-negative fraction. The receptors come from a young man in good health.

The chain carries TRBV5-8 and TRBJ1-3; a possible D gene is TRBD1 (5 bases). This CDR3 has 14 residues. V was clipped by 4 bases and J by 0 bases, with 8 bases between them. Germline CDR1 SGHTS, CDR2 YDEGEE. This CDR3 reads CASSPQGSGNTIYF. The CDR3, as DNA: TGTGCCAGCAGCCCGCAGGGCTCTGGAAACACCATATATTTT.

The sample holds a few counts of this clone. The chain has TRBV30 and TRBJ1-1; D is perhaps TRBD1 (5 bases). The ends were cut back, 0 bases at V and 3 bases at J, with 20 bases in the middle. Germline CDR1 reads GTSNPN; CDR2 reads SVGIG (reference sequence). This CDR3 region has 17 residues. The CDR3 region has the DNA TGTGCCTGGAGTGTACGTAAAGGGGTAAATGTAGACACTGAAGCTTTCTTT. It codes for CAWSVRKGVNVDTEAFF. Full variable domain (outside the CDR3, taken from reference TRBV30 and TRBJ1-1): SQTIHQWPATLVQPVGSPLSLECTVEGTSNPNLYWYRQAAGRGLQLLFYSVGIGQISSEVPQNLSASRPQDRQFILSSKKLLLSDSGFYLCAWSVRKGVNVDTEAFFGQGTRLTVV.

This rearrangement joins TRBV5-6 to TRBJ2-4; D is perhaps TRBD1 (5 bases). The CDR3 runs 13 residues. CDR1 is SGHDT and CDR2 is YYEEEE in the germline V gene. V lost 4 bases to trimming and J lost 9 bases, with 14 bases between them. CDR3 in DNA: TGTGCCAGCAGCGTAAACAGTAGGGGCATTCAGTACTTC. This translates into CASSVNSRGIQYF. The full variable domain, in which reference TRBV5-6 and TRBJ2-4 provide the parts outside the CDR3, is DAGVTQSPTHLIKTRGQQVTLRCSPKSGHDTVSWYQQALGQGPQFIFQYYEEEERQRGNFPDRFSGHQFPNYSSELNVNALLLGDSALYLCASSVNSRGIQYFGAGTRLSVL.

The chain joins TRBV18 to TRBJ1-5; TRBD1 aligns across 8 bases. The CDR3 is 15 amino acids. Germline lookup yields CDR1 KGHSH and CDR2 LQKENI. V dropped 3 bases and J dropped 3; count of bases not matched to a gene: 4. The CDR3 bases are TGTGCCAGCTCACCGGGACAGGAGCTCAATCAGCCCCAGCATTTT. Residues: CASSPGQELNQPQHF.

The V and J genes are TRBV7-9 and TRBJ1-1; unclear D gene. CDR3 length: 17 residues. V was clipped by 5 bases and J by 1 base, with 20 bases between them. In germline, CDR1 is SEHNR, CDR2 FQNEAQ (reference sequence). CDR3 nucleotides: TGTGCCAGCAGCCCCGTGGCGAGGGTAGGATGGAACACTGAAGCTTTCTTT. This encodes CASSPVARVGWNTEAFF.

In nucleotides, the CDR3 is TGTGCCAGCAGTGAAATGGGGACGGTGGTGAACACTGAAGCTTTCTTT. It translates to CASSEMGTVVNTEAFF. This sequence joins TRBV2 and TRBJ1-1, with TRBD1 as a possible D gene (5 bases). The CDR3 consists of 16 residues. The germline V gene encodes CDR1 SNHLY and CDR2 FYNNEI. V lost 2 bases to trimming and J lost 0 bases, with 13 bases between them.

For the CDR3, the DNA is TGTGCCAGCAGATCCCACCGACTAGCGGGCGAGCAGTACTTC. This translates into CASRSHRLAGEQYF. The chain carries TRBV6-5 and TRBJ2-7, with 10 positions matching TRBD2. The CDR3 has 14 amino acids. V lost 6 bases to trimming and J lost 6 bases; unmatched junction nucleotides: 8. Germline V CDR1 and CDR2: MNHEY, SVGAGI.

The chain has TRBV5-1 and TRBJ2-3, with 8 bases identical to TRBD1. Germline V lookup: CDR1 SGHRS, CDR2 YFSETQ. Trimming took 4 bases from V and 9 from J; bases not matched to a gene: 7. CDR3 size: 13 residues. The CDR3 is CASSRSDRATQYF. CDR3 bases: TGCGCCAGCAGCCGGTCGGACAGGGCGACGCAGTATTTT.

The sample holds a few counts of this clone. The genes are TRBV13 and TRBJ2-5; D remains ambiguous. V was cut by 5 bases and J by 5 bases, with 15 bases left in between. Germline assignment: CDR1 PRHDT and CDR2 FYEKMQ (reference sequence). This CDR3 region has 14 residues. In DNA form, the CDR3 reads TGTGCCAGCAGCGTATTAGGACCCTTTGAGACCCAGTACTTC. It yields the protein CASSVLGPFETQYF. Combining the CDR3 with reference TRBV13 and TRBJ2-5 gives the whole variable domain AAGVIQSPRHLIKEKRETATLKCYPIPRHDTVYWYQQGPGQDPQFLISFYEKMQSDKGSIPDRFSAQQFSDYHSELNMSSLELGDSALYFCASSVLGPFETQYFGPGTRLLVL.

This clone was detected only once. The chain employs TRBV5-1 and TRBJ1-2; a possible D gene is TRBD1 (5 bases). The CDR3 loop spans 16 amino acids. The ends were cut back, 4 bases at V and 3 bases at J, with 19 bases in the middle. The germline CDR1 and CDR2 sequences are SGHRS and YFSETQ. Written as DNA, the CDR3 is TGCGCCAGCAGCCCAGGTCTCGGGCAGGGCCACTATGGCTACACCTTC. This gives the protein CASSPGLGQGHYGYTF.

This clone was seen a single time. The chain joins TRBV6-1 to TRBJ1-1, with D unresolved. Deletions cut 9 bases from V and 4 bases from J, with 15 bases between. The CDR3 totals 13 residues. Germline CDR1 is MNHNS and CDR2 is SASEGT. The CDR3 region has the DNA TGTGCCAGTAATATTGGGCAACCCACTGAAGCTTTCTTT. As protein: CASNIGQPTEAFF.

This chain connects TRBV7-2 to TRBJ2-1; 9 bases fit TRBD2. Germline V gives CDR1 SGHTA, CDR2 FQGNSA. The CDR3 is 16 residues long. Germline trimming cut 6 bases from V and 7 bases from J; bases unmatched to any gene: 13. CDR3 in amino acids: CASRSAGTSIKNEQFF. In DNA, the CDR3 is TGTGCCAGCAGGTCCGCCGGGACTAGCATTAAGAATGAGCAGTTCTTC.

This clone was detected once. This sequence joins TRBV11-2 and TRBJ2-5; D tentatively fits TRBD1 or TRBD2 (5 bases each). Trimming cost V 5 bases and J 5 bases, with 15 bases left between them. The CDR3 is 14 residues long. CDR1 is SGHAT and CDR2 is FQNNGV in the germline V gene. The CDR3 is CASSPGNLAETQYF. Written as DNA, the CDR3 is TGTGCCAGCAGCCCAGGGAACTTAGCGGAGACCCAGTACTTC.

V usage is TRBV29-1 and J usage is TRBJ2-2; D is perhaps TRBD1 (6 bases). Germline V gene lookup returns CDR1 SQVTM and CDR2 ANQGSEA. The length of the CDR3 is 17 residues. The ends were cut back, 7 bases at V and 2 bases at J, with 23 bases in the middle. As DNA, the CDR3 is TGCAGCGCCGGACAGAGCAACACCGCCCTAAACACCGGGGAGCTGTTTTTT. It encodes CSAGQSNTALNTGELFF.

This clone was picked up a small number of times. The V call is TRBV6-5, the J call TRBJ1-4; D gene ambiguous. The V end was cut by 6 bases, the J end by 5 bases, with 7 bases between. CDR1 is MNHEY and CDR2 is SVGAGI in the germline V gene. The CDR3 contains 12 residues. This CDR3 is CASSQRNEKLFF. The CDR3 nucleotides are TGTGCCAGCAGCCAGCGGAATGAAAAACTGTTTTTT.

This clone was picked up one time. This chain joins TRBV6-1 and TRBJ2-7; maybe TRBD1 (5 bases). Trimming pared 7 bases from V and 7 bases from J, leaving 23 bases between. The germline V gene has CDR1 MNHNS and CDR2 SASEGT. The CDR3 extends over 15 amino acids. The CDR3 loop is CASTAIEWGVSEQYF. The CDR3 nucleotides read TGTGCCAGCACGGCGATAGAGTGGGGCGTCTCTGAGCAGTACTTC.

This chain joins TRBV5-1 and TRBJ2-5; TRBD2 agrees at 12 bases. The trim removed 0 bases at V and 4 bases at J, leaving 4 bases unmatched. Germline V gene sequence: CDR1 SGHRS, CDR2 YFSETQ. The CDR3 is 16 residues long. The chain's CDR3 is CASSLGSSGRGETQYF. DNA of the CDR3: TGCGCCAGCAGCTTGGGCTCTAGCGGGAGGGGAGAGACCCAGTACTTC. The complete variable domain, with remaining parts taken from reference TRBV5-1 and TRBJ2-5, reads KAGVTQTPRYLIKTRGQQVTLSCSPISGHRSVSWYQQTPGQGLQFLFEYFSETQRNKGNFPGRFSGRQFSNSRSEMNVSTLELGDSALYLCASSLGSSGRGETQYFGPGTRLLVL.

DNA of the CDR3: TGCGCCAGCAGCTTGGGTCAGGGGTCATTTGAGACCCAGTACTTC. It encodes CASSLGQGSFETQYF. The chain links TRBV5-1 to TRBJ2-5, with TRBD1 as a possible D gene (6 bases). This CDR3 is 15 amino acids long. Deletions cut 0 bases from V and 5 bases from J, with 14 bases between. From germline, CDR1 is SGHRS and CDR2 YFSETQ.

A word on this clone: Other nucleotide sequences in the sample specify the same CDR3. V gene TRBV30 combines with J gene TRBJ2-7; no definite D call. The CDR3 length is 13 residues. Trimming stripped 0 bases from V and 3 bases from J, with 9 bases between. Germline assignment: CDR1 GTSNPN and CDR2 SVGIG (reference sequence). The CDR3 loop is CAWSVPGYYEQYF. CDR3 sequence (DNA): TGTGCCTGGAGTGTCCCCGGTTACTACGAGCAGTACTTC.

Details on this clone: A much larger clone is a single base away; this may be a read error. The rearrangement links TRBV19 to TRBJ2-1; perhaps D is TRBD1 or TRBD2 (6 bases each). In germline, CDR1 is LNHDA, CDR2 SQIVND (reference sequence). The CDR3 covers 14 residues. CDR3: CVSSIGGRGNEQFF. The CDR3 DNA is TGTGTCAGTAGTATCGGGGGAAGGGGGAATGAGCAGTTCTTC.

In DNA form, the CDR3 reads TGTGCCAGCAGCTTGAACACTGACAGGGCAAACACCATATATTTT. This gives the protein CASSLNTDRANTIYF. This chain links TRBV5-4 with TRBJ1-3; TRBD1 aligns across 7 bases. This CDR3 spans 15 amino acids. Germline V gene data show CDR1 as SGHNT and CDR2 as YYREEE (reference sequence). J was trimmed by 6 bases and V by 1 base; bases with no gene match: 7.

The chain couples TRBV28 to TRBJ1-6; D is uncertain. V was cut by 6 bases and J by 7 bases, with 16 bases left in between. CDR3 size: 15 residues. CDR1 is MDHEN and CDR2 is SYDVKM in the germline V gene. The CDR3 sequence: CASSVSRRGNSPLHF. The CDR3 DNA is TGTGCCAGCAGCGTTAGTCGACGAGGGAATTCACCCCTCCACTTT.

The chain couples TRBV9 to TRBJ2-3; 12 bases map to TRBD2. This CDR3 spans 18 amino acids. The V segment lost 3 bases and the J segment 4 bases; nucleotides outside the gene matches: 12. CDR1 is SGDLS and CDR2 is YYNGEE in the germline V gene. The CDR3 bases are TGTGCCAGCAGCGAAACCATGACTAGCGGGAGAGGTGCAGATACGCAGTATTTT. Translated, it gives CASSETMTSGRGADTQYF.